Listed here is a single T cell receptor (beta chain). As yet, its antigen is unknown. Every TCR beta cDNA library bore unique molecular identifiers. Between about 0.95 and 11 million T cells gave rise to 500,000 to 600,000 cDNA molecules. One entry per CDR3 protein results from TCRdb running MiXCR on the PCR reads. The data hold about 540,000 distinct CDR3 sequences, with 30% to 40% observed a single time. Losses at the gene ends were 3 bases for V and 0 bases for J; bases not matched to a gene: 5. The CDR3 contains 16 residues. The germline V gene has CDR1 SGDLS and CDR2 YYNGEE. The sample originates from a study of post-analysis software for immune sequencing data. Findings of the study overall: With TRBV5-6, TRBV5-1 and TRBV20-1 included, about 5 TRBV segments were more frequent in patients than in controls.

Sequencing was carried out using blood. This TCR derives from a girl aged 2-17 years with multiple sclerosis. The chain combines TRBV9 with TRBJ2-5; the match to TRBD2 covers 10 bases. DNA for the CDR3: TGTGCCAGCAGCGCAGCGGGGGGGCGTAACCAAGAGACCCAGTACTTC. It codes for CASSAAGGRNQETQYF.